The next 8 T cell receptor beta chains were all read from a single sample in a study of T cells in Graves' hyperthyroidism and ophthalmopathy (dated by TCRdb to about 2019). Library preparation used multiplex PCR. The sequencing machine was an Illumina HiSeq 2000. The TCR beta CDR3 regions were amplified from the RNA transcripts. The first round of RT-PCR for the TCR CDR3 was performed with the HTBI primer set and the Qiagen OneStep RT-PCR kit. The raw public data were reprocessed by TCRdb itself: fastp quality trimming at Q25, MiXCR clonotype calling, in-frame beta chains only. Duplicate CDR3 protein sequences are folded into a single record with the most common DNA and genes. For this sample the table gives about 290,000 distinct CDR3 sequences, of which approximately 15% were detected only once. 7.9% of the sample rests with the top ten. Sequenced sample: blood. These receptors were taken from a woman between 35 and 50 years old with Graves' hyperthyroidism.

The chain links TRBV19 to TRBJ2-1, with 7 bases fitting TRBD2. Looked up from germline, CDR1 is LNHDA and CDR2 is SQIVND (reference sequence). The ends lost 3 bases at V and 8 bases at J; junction bases unmatched: 13. CDR3 size: 16 residues. CDR3 sequence: CASSIGGSFLTDEQFF. CDR3 nucleotides: TGTGCCAGTAGTATTGGCGGGAGCTTTCTCACAGATGAGCAGTTCTTC.

The J gene is TRBJ2-5, the V gene TRBV28; D assignment may be TRBD1 or TRBD2 (5 bases each). Germline V lookup: CDR1 MDHEN, CDR2 SYDVKM. The V and J ends lost 3 bases and 0 bases respectively, with 14 bases between them. The CDR3 contains 16 residues. Written as DNA, the CDR3 is TGTGCCAGCAGTTTCTTAGGGACCGGGCACCAAGAGACCCAGTACTTC. This codes for CASSFLGTGHQETQYF.

This clonotype was counted between two and nine times. The chain recombines TRBV29-1 with TRBJ2-1; D unclear. CDR1 is SQVTM, CDR2 ANQGSEA, per germline. Trimming took 5 bases from V and 6 from J, leaving 14 bases between them. The CDR3 is 13 residues long. CDR3 sequence: CSVRLVGGNEQFF. Written as DNA, the CDR3 is TGCAGCGTTCGGCTAGTAGGCGGCAATGAGCAGTTCTTC.

This clonotype was detected ten times or more. V and J are TRBV27 and TRBJ1-2; 8 bases match TRBD1. The length of the CDR3 is 14 residues. V was pared by 8 bases and J by 4 bases, with 9 bases of the junction left unmatched. The V gene's germline CDR1 is MNHEY and CDR2 SMNVEV (reference sequence). In DNA, the CDR3 is TGTGCCAGCCGAAACGCGGACAGGGTCTATGGCTACACCTTC. This codes for CASRNADRVYGYTF.

This clonotype was recorded a few times. This chain joins TRBV7-9 and TRBJ2-7, with TRBD2 identical over 9 bases. Germline CDR1 SEHNR, CDR2 FQNEAQ (reference sequence). The CDR3 spans 14 residues. V lost 5 bases, J lost 2 bases, and 4 bases stayed unmatched. For the CDR3, the DNA is TGTGCCAGCAGCCCTAGCGGGAAGACCTACGAGCAGTACTTC. This translates into CASSPSGKTYEQYF.

The J gene is TRBJ2-5, the V gene TRBV12-3 or TRBV12-4, with D unresolved. The CDR3 has 13 amino acids. Trimming stripped 2 bases from V and 7 bases from J, with 11 bases between. CDR3 amino acids: CASSLSALGTQYF. As DNA, the CDR3 is TGTGCCAGCAGTTTAAGCGCGCTAGGGACCCAGTACTTC.

V gene TRBV7-9 combines with J gene TRBJ1-1; D may be TRBD1 (6 bases). Germline V lookup: CDR1 SEHNR, CDR2 FQNEAQ (reference sequence). V was cut by 5 bases and J by 6 bases, with 19 bases left in between. The CDR3 is made up of 15 amino acids. The CDR3 coding sequence is TGTGCCAGCAGCCCACGCGCCCAGGGGAGTGCTGAAGCTTTCTTT. Protein sequence: CASSPRAQGSAEAFF.

This clonotype was recorded many times. J is TRBJ1-1 and V is TRBV5-1; 8 bases align to TRBD1. The junction had 10 bases not matched to a gene; V was cut back by 10 bases and J by 5 bases. The CDR3 runs to 13 residues. Germline V gene lookup returns CDR1 SGHRS and CDR2 YFSETQ. This CDR3 reads CASRGLVGTEAFF. Written as DNA, the CDR3 is TGCGCCTCCAGGGGGCTCGTAGGAACTGAAGCTTTCTTT. The full variable domain, in which reference TRBV5-1 and TRBJ1-1 provide the parts outside the CDR3, is KAGVTQTPRYLIKTRGQQVTLSCSPISGHRSVSWYQQTPGQGLQFLFEYFSETQRNKGNFPGRFSGRQFSNSRSEMNVSTLELGDSALYLCASRGLVGTEAFFGQGTRLTVV.